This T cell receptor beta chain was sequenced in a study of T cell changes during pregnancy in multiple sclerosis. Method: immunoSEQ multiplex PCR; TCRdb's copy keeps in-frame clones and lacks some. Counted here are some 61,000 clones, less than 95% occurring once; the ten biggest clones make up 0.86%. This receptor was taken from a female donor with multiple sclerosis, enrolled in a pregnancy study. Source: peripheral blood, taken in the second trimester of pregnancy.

CDR3: CASSRTPGQGLDEQYF. CDR3 coding DNA: TGTGCCAGCAGCCGGACCCCGGGACAGGGGCTAGACGAGCAGTACTTC. The gene calls are TRBV5-4 and TRBJ2-7, with 10 nucleotides matching TRBD1. Germline V gives CDR1 SGHNT, CDR2 YYREEE (reference sequence). This CDR3 is built from 16 residues. The junction had 12 bases not matched to a gene; V was cut back by 4 bases and J by 5 bases.